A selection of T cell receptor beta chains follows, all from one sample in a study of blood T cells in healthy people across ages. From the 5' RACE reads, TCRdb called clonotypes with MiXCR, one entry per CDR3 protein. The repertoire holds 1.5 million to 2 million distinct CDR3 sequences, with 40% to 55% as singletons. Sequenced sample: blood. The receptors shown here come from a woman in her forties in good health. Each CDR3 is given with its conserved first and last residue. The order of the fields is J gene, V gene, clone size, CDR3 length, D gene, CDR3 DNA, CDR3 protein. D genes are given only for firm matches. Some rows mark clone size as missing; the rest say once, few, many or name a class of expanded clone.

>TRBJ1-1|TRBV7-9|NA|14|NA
TGTGCCAGCAGCCAACCGGGACAGAACACTGAAGCTTTCTTT
CASSQPGQNTEAFF
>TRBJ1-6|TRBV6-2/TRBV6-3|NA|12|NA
TGTGCCAGCACCGAAGGCCAGTTGCCCCTCCACTTT
CASTEGQLPLHF
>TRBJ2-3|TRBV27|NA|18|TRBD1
TGTGCCAGCAGTTTATGGCCCCCGACAGGGAGTGGTACAGATACGCAGTATTTT
CASSLWPPTGSGTDTQYF
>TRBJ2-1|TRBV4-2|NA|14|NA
TGTGCCAGCAGCAGGGGAGTATCCTACAATGAGCAGTTCTTC
CASSRGVSYNEQFF
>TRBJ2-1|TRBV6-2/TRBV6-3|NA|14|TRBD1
TGTGCCAGCAGTCGCCACGACAGGGAGTACGAGCAGTTCTTC
CASSRHDREYEQFF
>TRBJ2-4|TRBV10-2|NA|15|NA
TGCGCCAGCAGTGAGTCAAGAGCAGTCAAAAACATTCAGTACTTC
CASSESRAVKNIQYF
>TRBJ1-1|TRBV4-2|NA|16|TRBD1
TGTGCCAGCAGCCAGAGGAGGGGGCCTCCGAACACTGAAGCTTTCTTT
CASSQRRGPPNTEAFF
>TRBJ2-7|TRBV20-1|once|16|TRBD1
TGCAGTGCTAGAGATCTCATCGGGACAGCCTCCTACGAGCAGTACTTC
CSARDLIGTASYEQYF
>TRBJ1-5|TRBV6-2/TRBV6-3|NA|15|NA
TGTGCCAGCAGCACGGTAGTTTCCCGGGGGCCGCCCCAGCATTTT
CASSTVVSRGPPQHF
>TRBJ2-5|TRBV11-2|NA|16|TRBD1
TGTGCCAGCAGGAGGGACAGGGGCGGGCCTCAAGAGACCCAGTACTTC
CASRRDRGGPQETQYF
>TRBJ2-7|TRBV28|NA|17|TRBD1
TGTGCCAGCAGGACTCGAAGGGACAGGGGCCTTTCCTACGAGCAGTACTTC
CASRTRRDRGLSYEQYF
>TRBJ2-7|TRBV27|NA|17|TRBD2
TGTGCCAGCAGGCCACCGGGACTAGCGGGAGAAAACAATGAGCAGTACTTC
CASRPPGLAGENNEQYF
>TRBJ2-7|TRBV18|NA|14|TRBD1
TGTGCCAGCTCACCTTCGACAGGGGACAATGAGCAGTACTTC
CASSPSTGDNEQYF
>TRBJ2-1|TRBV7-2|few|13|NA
TGTGCCAGCAGCAGAAACAGGGCCAATGAGCAGTTCTTC
CASSRNRANEQFF
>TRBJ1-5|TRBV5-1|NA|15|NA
TGCGCCAGCAGCCTGTCGCCGCGTTCCAATCAGCCCCAGCATTTT
CASSLSPRSNQPQHF
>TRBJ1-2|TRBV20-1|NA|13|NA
TGCAGTGCCCAACGGGGCGGCGTAAATGGCTACACCTTC
CSAQRGGVNGYTF
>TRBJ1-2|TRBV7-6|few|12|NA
TGTGCCAGCAGGGCCTATAACTATGGCTACACCTTC
CASRAYNYGYTF
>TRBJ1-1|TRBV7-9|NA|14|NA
TGTGCCAGCAGCTTAGTCCCTGTCCGCGCTGAAGCTTTCTTT
CASSLVPVRAEAFF
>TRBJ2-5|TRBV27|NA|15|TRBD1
TGTGCCAGCAGTCCGGGGACAGCTAGCCAAGAGACCCAGTACTTC
CASSPGTASQETQYF
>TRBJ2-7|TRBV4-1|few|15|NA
TGCGCCAGCAGCCAAGAGTCGGAGGGTTCCTACGAGCAGTACTTC
CASSQESEGSYEQYF
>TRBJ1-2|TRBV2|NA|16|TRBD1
TGTGCCAGCAGTGAATATCTAGGACAGGGCAACTATGGCTACACCTTC
CASSEYLGQGNYGYTF
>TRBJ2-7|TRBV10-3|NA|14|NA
TGTGCCATCAGTGAGGAGGGTCTCTCCTACGAGCAGTACTTC
CAISEEGLSYEQYF
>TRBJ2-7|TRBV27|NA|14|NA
TGTGCCAGCAGATCCGGACGGGGTCCCTACGGGCAGTACTTC
CASRSGRGPYGQYF
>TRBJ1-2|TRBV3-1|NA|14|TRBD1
TGTGCCAGCAGCCCGGACAGGGAGGACGGTGGCTACACCTTC
CASSPDREDGGYTF
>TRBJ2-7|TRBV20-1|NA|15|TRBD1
TGCAGTGCTAGAGGTCCGGGACAGGGAGCCTACGAGCAGTACTTC
CSARGPGQGAYEQYF
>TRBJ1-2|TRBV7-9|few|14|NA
TGTGCCAGCAGCTTGGAATGGGGAGACTATGGCTACACCTTC
CASSLEWGDYGYTF
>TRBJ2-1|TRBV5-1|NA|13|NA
TGCGCCAGCAGCTTGAATTGGGAGAATGAGCAGTTCTTC
CASSLNWENEQFF
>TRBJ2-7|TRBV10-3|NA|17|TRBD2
TGTGCCATCAGGGGGACTAGCGGGGATTTGGGATCCTACGAGCAGTACTTC
CAIRGTSGDLGSYEQYF
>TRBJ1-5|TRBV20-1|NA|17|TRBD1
TGCAGTGCTAGAGAACTAAGGACAGGGGTCAACAATCAGCCCCAGCATTTT
CSARELRTGVNNQPQHF
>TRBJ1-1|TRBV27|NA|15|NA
TGTGCCAGCAGTCCCGCGGGATCCCCAGGCACTGAAGCTTTCTTT
CASSPAGSPGTEAFF
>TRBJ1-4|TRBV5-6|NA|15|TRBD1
TGTGCCAGCAGCTTCCGGGACAGGGTTAATGAAAAACTGTTTTTT
CASSFRDRVNEKLFF
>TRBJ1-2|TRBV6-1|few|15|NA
TGTGCCAGCAGTGAATCTCCGGGGGTAGACTATGGCTACACCTTC
CASSESPGVDYGYTF
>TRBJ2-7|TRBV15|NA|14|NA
TGTGCCACCAGCAGACGGGACGCAGGCTACGAGCAGTACTTC
CATSRRDAGYEQYF
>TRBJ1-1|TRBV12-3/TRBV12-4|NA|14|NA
TGTGCCAGCAGTTTGAGGATCATGAACACTGAAGCTTTCTTT
CASSLRIMNTEAFF
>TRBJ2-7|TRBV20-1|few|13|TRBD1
TGCAGTGCAAACAGACAGGGCTCCTACGAGCAGTACTTC
CSANRQGSYEQYF
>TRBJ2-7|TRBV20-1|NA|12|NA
TGCAGTGCTAGGCGGGGAATCTACGAGCAGTACTTC
CSARRGIYEQYF
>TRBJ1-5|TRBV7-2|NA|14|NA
TGTGCCAGCAGCTTAATCAATAGCAATCAGCCCCAGCATTTT
CASSLINSNQPQHF
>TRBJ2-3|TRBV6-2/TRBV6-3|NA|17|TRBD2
TGTGCCAGCAGTTATCTCCTACTAGCGGGGGGGCCGTATACGCAGTATTTT
CASSYLLLAGGPYTQYF
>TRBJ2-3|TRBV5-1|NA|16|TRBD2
TGCGCCAGCAGCATGACTAGCGGGGGGCGCGCTGATACGCAGTATTTT
CASSMTSGGRADTQYF
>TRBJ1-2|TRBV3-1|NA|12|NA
TGTGCCAGCAGCAACTTACAGAACCGCTACACCTTC
CASSNLQNRYTF
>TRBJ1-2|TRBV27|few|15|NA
TGTGCCAGCAGTCCCGGGTCGGACGAATACTATGGCTACACCTTC
CASSPGSDEYYGYTF
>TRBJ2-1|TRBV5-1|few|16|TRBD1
TGCGCCAGCAGCTTGGACGATGGGACAGTGCGCAATGAGCAGTTCTTC
CASSLDDGTVRNEQFF
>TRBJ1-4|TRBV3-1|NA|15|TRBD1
TGTGCCAGCAGCAGGGGGCAGGGCGGTAATGAAAAACTGTTTTTT
CASSRGQGGNEKLFF
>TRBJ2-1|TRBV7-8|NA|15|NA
TGTGCCAGCAGACAAAGAGCCGGGATGGTTAATGAGCAGTTCTTC
CASRQRAGMVNEQFF
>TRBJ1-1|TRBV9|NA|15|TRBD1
TGTGCCAGCAGCGTAGGGTCGACAGGGCGGACTGAAGCTTTCTTT
CASSVGSTGRTEAFF
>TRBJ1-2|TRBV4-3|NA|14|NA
TGCGCCAGCAGCCAAGAGGGTCGGAATTATGGCTACACCTTC
CASSQEGRNYGYTF
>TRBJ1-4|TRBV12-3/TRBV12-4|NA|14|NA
TGTGCCAGCAGTTTAGGGACAGAAGATGAAAAACTGTTTTTT
CASSLGTEDEKLFF
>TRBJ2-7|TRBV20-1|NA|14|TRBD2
TGCAGTGCTAGAGTGCTAGCGGGGGGGAATGAGCAGTACTTC
CSARVLAGGNEQYF
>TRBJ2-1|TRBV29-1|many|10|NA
TGCAGCGCCACTGGGGCGGAGCAGTTCTTC
CSATGAEQFF
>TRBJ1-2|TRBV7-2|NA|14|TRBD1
TGTGCCAGCAGCTCAGACAGGGGGCGCGATGGCTACACCTTC
CASSSDRGRDGYTF
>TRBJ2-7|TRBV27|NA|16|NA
TGTGCCAGCAGGGGGGGGGGCCCTAGCTCCTACAATGAGCAGTACTTC
CASRGGGPSSYNEQYF
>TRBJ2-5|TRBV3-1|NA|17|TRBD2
TGTGCCAGCAGCCAGGGACCGGGACTAGCGGGACAAGAGACCCAGTACTTC
CASSQGPGLAGQETQYF
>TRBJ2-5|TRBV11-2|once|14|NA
TGTGCCAGCAGCGTACAGGGCGACCGAGAGACCCAGTACTTC
CASSVQGDRETQYF
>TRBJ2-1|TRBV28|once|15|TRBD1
TGTGCCAGCAGTTTAGGGGACAGGGAATTTAATGAGCAGTTCTTC
CASSLGDREFNEQFF